This TCR beta chain was observed in a study of siplizumab effects on memory and regulatory T cells (dated by TCRdb to between 2018 and 2021). About the study as a whole: The study examined how the anti-CD2 antibody siplizumab affects alloreactive T-cell subsets in allogeneic mixed lymphocyte reactions built from human PBMCs. Study-level results and caveats: The cumulative frequency of alloreactive sequences that could be traced back to unstimulated CD4+ memory T cells was significantly reduced by siplizumab. For roughly 80-97% of proliferating CD4+ or CD8+ clones, no naive or memory phenotype could be assigned. In reactions with siplizumab, an average of about 75% of mappable alloreactive CD4+ clones were Treg-derived, compared with roughly 30% in control reactions. Unstimulated naive T cells appeared to be more diverse than memory T cells, and naive cells seemed to make a substantial contribution to the alloresponse. Because sequences below about 10^-5 frequency were poorly captured, only a minor fraction of alloreactive clones could be mapped to unstimulated subsets. The suppressive function of proliferating Tregs from siplizumab cultures was not functionally confirmed.

This clone was seen only once. This clone's antigen is unknown. It has no much larger one-base neighbor in the sample; base qualities were not kept. Library creation used the immunoSEQ multiplex PCR assay. The deep sequencing platform assayed around 94,000 TCR templates per sample. Genomic DNA extracted from sorted T cells was used for TCRbeta CDR3 sequencing. For the original study's pipeline: Clonal analysis of TCRbeta CDR3 data was done in the R programming language. Unstimulated samples were compared with post-reaction CFSE-low samples to define alloreactive CD4+ and CD8+ clones. Alloreactive CD4+ clones were assigned to regulatory or non-regulatory origin by matching sequences to sorted unstimulated Treg and non-Treg repertoires. TCRdb stores this immuneACCESS table with in-frame sequences only. Part of the clones is absent; in the studies checked, under half of the shortfall reflects unresolved V genes, and no reason is known for the rest. V and J calls and clone size come straight from that table; D and trimming were deduced from the DNA. This sample comprises some 100,000 clones, approximately 91% of them detected only once. Of the sample, 2.6% falls within the top ten clones.

TCRbeta CDR3 sequencing was performed on sorted unstimulated T cells and on proliferating T cells recovered from mixed lymphocyte reactions. Fresh whole blood from roughly nine HLA-typed healthy donors was used as the source from which PBMCs were isolated. This receptor was obtained from a human donor in good health. Some clones in this sample may be carry-over from other donors' samples. The specimen was CD4+ T cells sorted from blood.

The CDR3 amino acid sequence is: CAISDDERDYNEQFF. At the DNA level, the sequence is TGTGCCATCAGTGATGACGAGCGGGATTACAATGAGCAGTTCTTC. The rearrangement joined TRBV10-3 to TRBJ2-1, with 7 bases aligning to TRBD2. The germline V gene supplies CDR1 ENHRY and CDR2 SYGVKD. The CDR3 measures 15 amino acids from cysteine to phenylalanine. The CDR3 DNA has 45 bases and is translated from base 1. From V the trimming removes 3 bases and from J it removes 4 bases, while the gene matches leave 6 bases of the junction unaccounted for.